This is a list of T cell receptor beta chains from one sample in a study of OX40 agonist ivuxolimab in advanced cancers. Libraries were prepared by immunoSEQ multiplex PCR; TCRdb keeps only in-frame clonotypes and omits some of them. The sample consists of 50,000 to 70,000 clones, around 85% of them appearing once. The specimen comprised CD4+ or CD8+ T cells sorted from blood, sampled in a trial of the OX40 agonist ivuxolimab. All receptors come from an adult with an advanced solid tumor such as melanoma, head and neck, liver or kidney cancer. Both conserved end residues are trimmed from each CDR3. Fields, in order: J gene, V gene, CDR3 protein.

TRBJ2-7 TRBV27 ASSSHRTENSYEQY
TRBJ2-3 TRBV7-2 ASSARTGGFADTQY
TRBJ2-7 TRBV2 ASSEAYEQY
TRBJ1-5 TRBV7-2 ASSFRRVDQPQH
TRBJ2-1 TRBV9 ASSILGAGVVEQF
TRBJ1-3 TRBV4-3 ASSQDRGSVGNTIY
TRBJ1-1 TRBV27 ASSLNGGVTEAF
TRBJ2-3 TRBV6-6 ASKRLARPDTQY
TRBJ2-7 TRBV6-6 ASSYIASGAYEQY
TRBJ2-7 TRBV19 ASRPSMGHRPYEQY
TRBJ1-1 TRBV5-1 ASSLGRTGDVAF
TRBJ2-5 TRBV5-4 ASSLESPGGTQY
TRBJ1-1 TRBV5-4 ASSFTVDTEAF
TRBJ2-3 TRBV19 ASSVGLQGADTQY
TRBJ2-4 TRBV5-6 ASSLSQGGNWAKNIQY
TRBJ2-3 TRBV11-3 ASSPGGGRTDTQY
TRBJ1-3 TRBV19 ASTQTGAYSGNTIY
TRBJ2-7 TRBV5-6 ASSSRTGDNYEQY
TRBJ1-1 TRBV2 ASSEGLNTEAF
TRBJ2-1 TRBV19 ASSKGVRDEQF
TRBJ1-5 TRBV7-9 ASSYGTPNQPQH
TRBJ1-6 TRBV30 AWSPSADSPLH
TRBJ1-2 TRBV7-9 ASSSSGAGYT
TRBJ1-5 TRBV12-5 ASGLVDQPQH
TRBJ2-1 TRBV6-6 ASSYSIQRNEQF
TRBJ2-5 TRBV11-2 ASSLWTGEETQY
TRBJ2-7 TRBV11-2 ASSRDRGPSYEQY
TRBJ2-1 TRBV7-3 ASSFSGGLENEQF
TRBJ2-6 TRBV6-1 ASSEGRTFSGANVLT
TRBJ2-7 TRBV4-3 ASSQGLAGNYEQY
TRBJ1-5 TRBV6-1 ASRDGSNQPQH
TRBJ1-5 TRBV4-1 ASSTGTGTINQPQH
TRBJ1-3 TRBV11-1 ASSLDSSSSGNTIY
TRBJ1-2 TRBV7-3 ASSLKGSGTVSNYGYT
TRBJ1-2 TRBV7-9 ASSNRTTGRIGYT
TRBJ2-7 TRBV5-1 ASSLDEQY
TRBJ2-3 TRBV4-2 ASSQVGGPGGGHNTDTQY
TRBJ2-2 TRBV7-6 ASSSRGGGIDTGELF
TRBJ2-4 TRBV10-2 ASSGGTIAKNIQY
TRBJ2-3 TRBV4-3 ASSQGVPGQGGDTQY